This T cell receptor beta chain comes out of a study of blood T cells in healthy people across ages. A second PCR, run for about 7 to 12 cycles, used a sample-barcoded 5' primer plus a J-beta primer mix. TCRdb re-called the 5' RACE reads with MiXCR, one entry per CDR3 protein. Among around 1,000,000 distinct CDR3 sequences listed, approximately 26% were seen once. The table lists this clonotype with a few counts. Each sample yielded at least 6 million isolated PBMCs. CDR3 length equals 18 residues. Trimming cost V 5 bases and J 0 bases; bases outside gene matches: 10. Germline V CDR1 and CDR2: SGHTA, FQGNSA. The data were also submitted as part of a second study, on T cells of mothers and their children. From that paper: Per mother, over 8 million TCR beta CDR3 reads were obtained; per child, roughly 2.8 million. Similar effects of thymic selection on TCR recombination output were recorded in related and unrelated pairs.

The J gene is TRBJ2-7, the V gene TRBV7-2, with 13 positions matching TRBD2. The sample taken for sequencing was blood. The TCR comes from a girl aged 2 to 10 in good health. DNA for the CDR3: TGTGCCAGCAGCGAAGGGAGACTAGCGGGGGGAGCCTCCTACGAGCAGTACTTC. The encoded protein is CASSEGRLAGGASYEQYF.